This entry lists 15 T cell receptor beta chains sequenced from one sample in a study of vaccination effects on CD4 cells after COVID-19. No antigen is known for these receptors. The method was immunoSEQ multiplex PCR; TCRdb's version includes in-frame clones alone and lacks a portion of them. Here the sample spans 20,000 to 30,000 clones, 60% to 80% being singletons. Prior to sequencing, the ViraFEST assay stimulated PBMC with viral peptide pools, which expanded the antigen-specific CD4+ T cells. Researchers isolated CD4+ T cells once ten to eleven days of culture had elapsed. Either the BNT162b2 or mRNA-1273 vaccine was given to participants in two doses. The starting material was CD4+ T cells from PBMCs cultured with SARS-CoV-2 spike peptides, obtained after COVID-19 vaccination. Receptors were obtained from a human donor who received a COVID-19 vaccine.

This rearrangement joins TRBV5-1 to TRBJ2-3; TRBD1 might be the D (5 bases). The germline V and J ends were trimmed by 0 bases and 1 base, with 9 bases remaining between them. CDR1 is SGHRS and CDR2 is YFSETQ in the germline V gene. This CDR3 contains 15 residues. CDR3 coding DNA: TGCGCCAGCAGCTTGGGCCAGGGTGGCACAGATACGCAGTATTTT. Translating it yields CASSLGQGGTDTQYF.

This clone occurred a few times. The chain couples TRBV5-4 to TRBJ2-3; a weak D match, TRBD2 (6 bases). V gave up 7 bases and J gave up 1 base, with 19 bases separating them. The CDR3 has 16 amino acids. The germline gives CDR1 SGHNT, CDR2 YYREEE (reference sequence). The DNA for the CDR3 is TGTGCCAGCCCAGCAGGAGGGAGCGTTGGCACAGATACGCAGTATTTT. Translated: CASPAGGSVGTDTQYF. Full variable domain (outside the CDR3, taken from reference TRBV5-4 and TRBJ2-3): ETGVTQSPTHLIKTRGQQVTLRCSSQSGHNTVSWYQQALGQGPQFIFQYYREEENGRGNFPPRFSGLQFPNYSSELNVNALELDDSALYLCASPAGGSVGTDTQYFGPGTRLTVL.

The V gene is TRBV6-5, the J gene TRBJ1-3; D gene unclear. Germline V gene data show CDR1 as MNHEY and CDR2 as SVGAGI. V was pared by 4 bases and J by 4 bases, with 8 bases between. This CDR3 is built from 13 residues. CDR3 residues: CASSSVSGNTIYF. DNA of the CDR3: TGTGCCAGCAGTTCTGTCTCGGGAAACACCATATATTTT.

This clone is a singleton in its sample. The rearrangement uses TRBV6-5 and TRBJ2-3; D gene uncertain. There are 13 residues in the CDR3. CDR1 is MNHEY, CDR2 SVGAGI, per germline. V was trimmed by 2 bases and J by 4 bases, leaving 7 bases between them. Here the CDR3 reads CASSYRAADTQYF. The CDR3 nucleotides read TGTGCCAGCAGTTACAGGGCGGCAGATACGCAGTATTTT.

The genes are TRBV18 and TRBJ2-5; 8 nucleotides line up with TRBD2. V was clipped by 3 bases and J by 5 bases; unmatched bases: 2. The germline CDR1 and CDR2 sequences are KGHSH and LQKENI. This CDR3 has 13 amino acids. CDR3 residues: CASSPSSGETQYF. The CDR3 region has the DNA TGTGCCAGCTCACCCTCTAGCGGGGAGACCCAGTACTTC.

The V and J genes are TRBV6-5 and TRBJ2-2; 7 positions match TRBD1. This CDR3 comprises 15 residues. CDR1 MNHEY and CDR2 SVGAGI come from the germline V gene. Germline trimming cut 0 bases from V and 4 bases from J; bases unmatched to any gene: 2. The CDR3 nucleotides read TGTGCCAGCAGTTACTCGGGACAGTCCACCGGGGAGCTGTTTTTT. Protein sequence: CASSYSGQSTGELFF.

This clone was observed once. The V and J genes are TRBV9 and TRBJ1-1; D is undetermined. Germline V gene data show CDR1 as SGDLS and CDR2 as YYNGEE. This CDR3 comprises 13 residues. Trimming shortened V by 0 bases and J by 11 bases, and 14 bases separated the two germline ends. CDR3 in amino acids: CASSVAEAQPAFF. The CDR3 region has the DNA TGTGCCAGCAGCGTAGCTGAGGCCCAGCCGGCTTTCTTT. The whole variable domain, remainder taken from reference TRBV9 and TRBJ1-1, is DSGVTQTPKHLITATGQRVTLRCSPRSGDLSVYWYQQSLDQGLQFLIQYYNGEERAKGNILERFSAQQFPDLHSELNLSSLELGDSALYFCASSVAEAQPAFFGQGTRLTVV.

The genes are TRBV3-1 (or the pseudogene TRBV3-2) and TRBJ2-7; 8 bases line up with TRBD2. The ends lost 3 bases at V and 4 bases at J; junction bases unmatched: 11. The CDR3 runs 16 residues. The germline gives CDR1 LGHDT, CDR2 YNNKEL (reference sequence). CDR3 coding DNA: TGTGCCAGCAGCCAGCCGGGTAGCGGGATGGAGTACGAGCAGTACTTC. Protein: CASSQPGSGMEYEQYF.

The V call is TRBV30, the J call TRBJ1-6; D gene uncertain. With 3 bases removed from V and 9 bases from J, the gap between germline ends came to 6 bases. This CDR3 region has 11 residues. Germline V gives CDR1 GTSNPN, CDR2 SVGIG (reference sequence). CDR3 residues: CAWRTGSPLHF. Here the CDR3 DNA reads TGTGCCTGGAGAACCGGTTCACCCCTCCACTTT. The complete variable domain, with remaining parts taken from reference TRBV30 and TRBJ1-6, reads SQTIHQWPATLVQPVGSPLSLECTVEGTSNPNLYWYRQAAGRGLQLLFYSVGIGQISSEVPQNLSASRPQDRQFILSSKKLLLSDSGFYLCAWRTGSPLHFGNGTRLTVT.

This chain uses TRBV6-4 with TRBJ2-7; TRBD2 matches 8 bases. This CDR3 comprises 15 residues. Trimming removed 3 bases from V and 2 bases from J; junction bases left unmatched: 6. Germline loops: CDR1 MRHNA, CDR2 SNTAGT. CDR3 sequence (DNA): TGTGCCAGCAGTGAAGGCGGGGGGAAACCCTACGAGCAGTACTTC. Residues: CASSEGGGKPYEQYF.

The CDR3 DNA follows: TGTGCCAGCAGCCCCAGGACGGGACTCCGGGGCTACACCTTC. Translation gives CASSPRTGLRGYTF. The chain combines TRBV5-4 with TRBJ1-2; possible D gene TRBD1, 5 bases. Germline CDR1 is SGHNT and CDR2 is YYREEE (reference sequence). The CDR3 runs to 14 residues. The germline V and J ends were trimmed by 4 bases and 8 bases, with 18 bases remaining between them.

This sequence joins TRBV5-1 and TRBJ1-3; TRBD1 matches at 8 bases. The germline CDR1 and CDR2 sequences are SGHRS and YFSETQ. V shed 1 base, J shed 1 base, and the junction held 4 bases outside the gene matches. The CDR3 runs to 16 residues. For the CDR3, the DNA is TGCGCCAGCAGCTTGTCAGGGGGCGCGTCTGGAAACACCATATATTTT. Protein product: CASSLSGGASGNTIYF.

The rearrangement joins TRBV20-1 to TRBJ2-4; TRBD2 might be the D (6 bases). Germline CDR1 reads DFQATT; CDR2 reads SNEGSKA (reference sequence). CDR3 length: 15 residues. V was cut by 3 bases and J by 3 bases, with 15 bases left in between. CDR3 coding DNA: TGCAGTGCTAGTTCTGCGGGGCGGGTCAAAAACATTCAGTACTTC. It encodes CSASSAGRVKNIQYF.

The chain combines TRBV2 with TRBJ2-2; 9 bases are a match to TRBD1. The CDR3 contains 15 residues. Germline CDR1 and CDR2: SNHLY and FYNNEI. After removal of 5 bases from V and 5 bases from J, the junction contained 6 bases not matched to a gene. The CDR3 DNA sequence: TGTGCCAGCAGTCTACAGGGGGCCGGGACCGGGGAGCTGTTTTTT. It specifies CASSLQGAGTGELFF.

This clone was observed a handful of times. This chain links TRBV5-1 with TRBJ1-6; 11 nucleotides align to TRBD1. This CDR3 has 16 amino acids. In germline, CDR1 is SGHRS, CDR2 YFSETQ. The V gene end was trimmed by 4 bases and the J gene end by 9 bases; junction bases not matched to a gene: 9. CDR3 in DNA: TGCGCCAGCAGCACCCTGGACAGGGGGCGCGGTTCACCCCTCCACTTT. Translating gives CASSTLDRGRGSPLHF.